The clone carrying this TCR beta chain has just a few counts. The antigen remains unidentified. The data stem from a study of cytomegalovirus exposure and HLA in healthy donors. Study details: Unique TCRs numbering roughly 85 million, obtained from HLA-typed donors, made up an early data release. Overall study findings and caveats: As a later analysis revealed, most CMV-associated TCR beta chains appeared HLA-restricted. Being productive about 87% or about 30% of the time was typical of most TCR beta V segments in an earlier analysis.

PCR involved 60 Vbeta and 13 Jbeta primers. Clones were read by immunoSEQ multiplex PCR, and TCRdb kept only the in-frame ones, dropping some. This sample has roughly 110,000 clones, with roughly 75% found just once. The sequencing sample was made of PBMCs. This sequence originates from a man aged 35-49 years in good health and CMV-seronegative.

CDR3 protein: CASSQDPGGISPLHF. CDR3 bases: TGCGCCAGCAGCCAAGATCCGGGAGGTATATCACCCCTCCACTTT. The chain employs TRBV4-1 and TRBJ1-6; no clear D gene. The ends were cut back, 0 bases at V and 10 bases at J, with 13 bases in the middle. The V gene's germline CDR1 is MGHRA and CDR2 YSYEKL. The CDR3 runs to 15 residues.